This T cell receptor (beta chain) originates from a study of T cells in Graves' hyperthyroidism and ophthalmopathy. Study-wide results and limits: Appearing also in blood were most of the thyroid clonotypes expanded above 0.001.

Of note for this clonotype: Its cognate antigen is unknown.

Amplification yielded TCR beta CDR3 regions, with RNA transcripts as the source. When the TCR CDR3 underwent first-round RT-PCR, the HTBI primer set was used. TCRdb itself ran the multiplex PCR reads through MiXCR, one entry per CDR3 protein. This repertoire shows fewer than 450,000 distinct CDR3 sequences, around 15% found once; its top ten account for 25% to 30%. The CDR3 has 13 residues. V was pared by 2 bases and J by 1 base, with 5 bases between. The germline gives CDR1 MGHDK, CDR2 SYGVNS. Sequenced sample: blood. This chain connects TRBV25-1 to TRBJ1-1; unclear D gene. The TCR comes from a man aged 50 to 60 with Graves' ophthalmopathy. The CDR3 nucleotides read TGTGCCAGCAGTGAAGGGGAGAACACTGAAGCTTTCTTT. Protein product: CASSEGENTEAFF.